Sequencing of this TCR beta chain was carried out in a study of blood T cell repertoires in COVID-19 (dated by TCRdb to 2020 to 2021). General notes on the study: Collaborator samples came from the United States, Italy and Spain and covered acute and convalescent phases of COVID-19. The prospective study material was composed of cDNA or gDNA derived from T cells, B-cell-depleted T cells, or PBMCs. The dataset comprised deeply sampled blood TCRbeta repertoires from subjects exposed to, actively infected with, or recovered from COVID-19. The repertoires were released in a freely available public database intended as a resource for research on the immune response to SARS-CoV-2. The samples were drawn from two sources: the first 160 participants of the ongoing ImmuneRACE study, and some 1,300 subjects contributed by 6 global collaborators. Sample metadata almost always included a de-identified subject ID, COVID-19 status, age in years and sex. Where available, HLA class I and class II types were taken from metadata supplied by the sample provider and were not determined by assay-based typing.

Whole blood was collected in K2EDTA tubes by collaborating institutions according to the institutions' own protocols. For TCRbeta analysis, collaborator samples were shipped as frozen whole blood, as isolated PBMCs, or as DNA extracted from either sample type. The investigation overall reported the following: Clinical and demographic metadata were provided uncurated, with the amount varying by source and participant.

The CDR3 starts with the cysteine, ends with the phenylalanine, and has 14 residues. The sequence is cut down to CDR3 DNA, 42 bases in frame from base 1. The CDR1 and CDR2 encoded by the germline V gene are SNHLY and FYNNEI. The V end gives up 8 bases and the J end 5 bases, leaving 8 bases in the junction not matched to a gene. Note on this clone: The target of this receptor is not known. Base qualities are missing; no much larger clone stands one base away.

TCRbeta CDR3 regions were amplified from genomic DNA using the immunoSEQ Assay, a bias-controlled multiplex PCR. As for the authors' bioinformatics: The number of nucleated cells in each sample was estimated by amplification of reference gene primers within the assay. To quantify the absolute abundance of each unique TCRbeta CDR3 rearrangement, sequence reads were collapsed and filtered. For each sample, productive Simpson clonality was calculated as the square root of Simpson's diversity index over productive rearrangements. This immuneACCESS table, as held by TCRdb, lists in-frame sequences with V and J called but not all clones. Of the missing ones, under half trace to an unresolved V gene in checked studies; the others have no known cause. V and J calls plus clone size are reproduced from that table; the DNA served to infer D and trimming. The sample includes about 110,000 clones, with roughly 85% observed a single time. The ten biggest clones cover around 15% of the sample.

Sequenced input: peripheral blood. The receptor chain draws on TRBV2 and TRBJ1-5, with TRBD1 identical over 8 junction bases. This clonotype originated in an elderly woman with active or convalescent COVID-19. The CDR3 reads CASARTGRDQPQHF. The nucleotide sequence is TGTGCCAGCGCCCGGACAGGGCGGGATCAGCCCCAGCATTTT.